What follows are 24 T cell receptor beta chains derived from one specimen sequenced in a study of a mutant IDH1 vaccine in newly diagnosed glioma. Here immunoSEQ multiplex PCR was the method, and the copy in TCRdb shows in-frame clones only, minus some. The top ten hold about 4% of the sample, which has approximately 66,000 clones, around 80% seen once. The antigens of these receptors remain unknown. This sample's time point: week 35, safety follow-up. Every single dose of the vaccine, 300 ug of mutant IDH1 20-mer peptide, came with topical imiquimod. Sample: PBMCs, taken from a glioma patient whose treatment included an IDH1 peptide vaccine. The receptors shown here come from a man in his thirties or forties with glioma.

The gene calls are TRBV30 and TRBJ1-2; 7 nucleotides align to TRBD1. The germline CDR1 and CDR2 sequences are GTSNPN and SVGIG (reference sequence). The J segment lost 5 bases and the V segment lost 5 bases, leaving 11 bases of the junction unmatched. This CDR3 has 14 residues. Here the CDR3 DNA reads TGTGCCTGGTGGACAGGAGAAAGGAGGTATGGCTACACCTTC. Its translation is CAWWTGERRYGYTF.

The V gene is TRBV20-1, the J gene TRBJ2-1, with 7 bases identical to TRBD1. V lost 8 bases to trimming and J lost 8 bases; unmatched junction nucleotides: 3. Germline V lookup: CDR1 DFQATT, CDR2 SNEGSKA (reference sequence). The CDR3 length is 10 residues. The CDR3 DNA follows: TGCAGTACAGGGGTTCATGAGCAGTTCTTC. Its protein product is CSTGVHEQFF.

The CDR3 DNA follows: TGCAGCGTTGAGCCGGGGGGTGGCTACACCTTC. Protein sequence: CSVEPGGGYTF. The V gene is TRBV29-1, the J gene TRBJ1-2; D might be TRBD1 (5 bases). The CDR3 is 11 amino acids. Trimming removed 3 bases from V and 7 bases from J, with 9 bases in between. Germline loops: CDR1 SQVTM, CDR2 ANQGSEA.

The CDR3 protein is CASNRDRGGQETQYF. The DNA for the CDR3 is TGTGCCAGCAATCGCGACAGGGGGGGACAAGAGACCCAGTACTTC. J is TRBJ2-5 and V is TRBV2, with 9 bases matching TRBD1. V was pared by 7 bases and J by 2 bases, with 8 bases of the junction left unmatched. Germline lookup yields CDR1 SNHLY and CDR2 FYNNEI. The CDR3 extends over 15 amino acids.

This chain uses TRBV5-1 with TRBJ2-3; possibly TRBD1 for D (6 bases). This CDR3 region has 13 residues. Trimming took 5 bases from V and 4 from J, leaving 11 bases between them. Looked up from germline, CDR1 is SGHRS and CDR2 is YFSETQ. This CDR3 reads CASRQGSADTQYF. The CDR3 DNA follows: TGCGCCAGCAGACAGGGCAGCGCAGATACGCAGTATTTT.

The CDR3, as DNA: TGCGCCAGCAGAGCGACAGGGCTGGGGGATCAGCCCCAGCATTTT. Its protein product is CASRATGLGDQPQHF. The chain combines TRBV10-2 with TRBJ1-5; TRBD1 agrees at 7 bases. The J segment lost 5 bases and the V segment lost 6 bases, leaving 10 bases of the junction unmatched. The CDR3 has 15 residues. The V gene's germline CDR1 is WSHSY and CDR2 SAAADI.

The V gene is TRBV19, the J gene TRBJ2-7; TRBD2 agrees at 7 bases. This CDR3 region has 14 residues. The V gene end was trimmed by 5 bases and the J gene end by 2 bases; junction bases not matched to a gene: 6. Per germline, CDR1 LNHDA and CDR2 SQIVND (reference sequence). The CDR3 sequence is CASSPGTIPYEQYF. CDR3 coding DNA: TGTGCCAGTAGTCCGGGGACTATTCCCTACGAGCAGTACTTC.

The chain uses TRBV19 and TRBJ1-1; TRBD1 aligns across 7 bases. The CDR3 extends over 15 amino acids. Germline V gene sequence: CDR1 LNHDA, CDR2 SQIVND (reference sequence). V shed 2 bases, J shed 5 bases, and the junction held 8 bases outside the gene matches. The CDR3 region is CASSIFIGTETEAFF. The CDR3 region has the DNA TGTGCCAGTAGTATATTTATTGGGACAGAGACTGAAGCTTTCTTT.

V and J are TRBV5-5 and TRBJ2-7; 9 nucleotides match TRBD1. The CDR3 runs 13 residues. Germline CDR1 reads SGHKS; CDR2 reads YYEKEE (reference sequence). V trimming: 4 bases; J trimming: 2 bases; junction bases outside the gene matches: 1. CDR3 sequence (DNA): TGTGCCAGCAGCCGACAGGGGGCCTACGAGCAGTACTTC. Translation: CASSRQGAYEQYF.

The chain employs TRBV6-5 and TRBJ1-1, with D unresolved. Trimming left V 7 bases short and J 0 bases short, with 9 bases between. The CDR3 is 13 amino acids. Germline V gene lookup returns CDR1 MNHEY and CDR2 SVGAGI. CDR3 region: CASTRHMNTEAFF. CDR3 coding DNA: TGTGCCAGCACTCGGCATATGAACACTGAAGCTTTCTTT.

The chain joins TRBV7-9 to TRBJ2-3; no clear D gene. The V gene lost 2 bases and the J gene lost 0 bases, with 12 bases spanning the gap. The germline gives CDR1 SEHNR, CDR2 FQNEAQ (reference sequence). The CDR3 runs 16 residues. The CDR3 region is CASSLNTFTSTDTQYF. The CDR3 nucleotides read TGTGCCAGCAGCTTAAATACTTTTACTAGCACAGATACGCAGTATTTT.

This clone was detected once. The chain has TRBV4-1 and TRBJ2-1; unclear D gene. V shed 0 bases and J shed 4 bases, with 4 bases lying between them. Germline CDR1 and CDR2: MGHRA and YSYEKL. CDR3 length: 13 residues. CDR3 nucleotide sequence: TGCGCCAGCAGCCAAGATGCGTACAATGAGCAGTTCTTC. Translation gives CASSQDAYNEQFF.

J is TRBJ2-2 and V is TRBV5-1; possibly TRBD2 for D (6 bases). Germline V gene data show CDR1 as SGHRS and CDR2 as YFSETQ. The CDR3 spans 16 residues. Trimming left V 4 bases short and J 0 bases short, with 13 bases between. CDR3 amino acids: CASSPPGLPNTGELFF. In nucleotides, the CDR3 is TGCGCCAGCAGCCCTCCGGGACTCCCGAACACCGGGGAGCTGTTTTTT.

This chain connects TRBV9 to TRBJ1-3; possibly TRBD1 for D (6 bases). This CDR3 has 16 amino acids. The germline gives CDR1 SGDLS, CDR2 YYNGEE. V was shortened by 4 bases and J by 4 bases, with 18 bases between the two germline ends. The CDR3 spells CASSPNTGKWGNTIYF. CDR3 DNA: TGTGCCAGCAGCCCAAACACAGGGAAATGGGGAAACACCATATATTTT. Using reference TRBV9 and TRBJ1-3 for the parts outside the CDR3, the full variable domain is DSGVTQTPKHLITATGQRVTLRCSPRSGDLSVYWYQQSLDQGLQFLIQYYNGEERAKGNILERFSAQQFPDLHSELNLSSLELGDSALYFCASSPNTGKWGNTIYFGEGSWLTVV.

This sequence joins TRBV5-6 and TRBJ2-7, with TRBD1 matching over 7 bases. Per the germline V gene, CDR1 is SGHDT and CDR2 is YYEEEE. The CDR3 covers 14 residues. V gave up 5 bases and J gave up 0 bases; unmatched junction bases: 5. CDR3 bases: TGTGCCAGCAGGGTGAGGGACAGCTCCTACGAGCAGTACTTC. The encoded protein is CASRVRDSSYEQYF.

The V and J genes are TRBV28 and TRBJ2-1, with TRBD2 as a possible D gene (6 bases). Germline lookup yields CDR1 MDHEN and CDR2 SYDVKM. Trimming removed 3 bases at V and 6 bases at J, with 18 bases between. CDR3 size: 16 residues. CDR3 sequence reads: CASSLVTVWGLNEQFF. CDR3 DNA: TGTGCCAGCAGTTTGGTAACGGTCTGGGGACTCAATGAGCAGTTCTTC.

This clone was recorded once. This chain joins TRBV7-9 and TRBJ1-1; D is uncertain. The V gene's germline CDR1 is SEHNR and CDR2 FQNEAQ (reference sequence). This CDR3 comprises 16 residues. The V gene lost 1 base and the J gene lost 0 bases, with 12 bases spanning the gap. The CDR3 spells CASSLGDGSLNTEAFF. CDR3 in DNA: TGTGCCAGCAGCTTAGGGGATGGCAGCTTGAACACTGAAGCTTTCTTT.

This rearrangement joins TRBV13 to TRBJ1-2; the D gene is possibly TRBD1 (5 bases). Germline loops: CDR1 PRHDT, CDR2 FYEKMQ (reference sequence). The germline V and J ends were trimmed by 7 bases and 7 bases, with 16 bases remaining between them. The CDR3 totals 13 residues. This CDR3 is CASTTGGGFGYTF. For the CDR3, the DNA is TGTGCCAGCACCACCGGGGGGGGGTTTGGCTACACCTTC.

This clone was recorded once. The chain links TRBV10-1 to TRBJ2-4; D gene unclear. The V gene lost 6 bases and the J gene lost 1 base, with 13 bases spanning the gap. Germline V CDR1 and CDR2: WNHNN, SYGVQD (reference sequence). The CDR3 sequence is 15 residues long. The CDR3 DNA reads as TGCGCCAGCAGCGGTGAAGGTTTCGCCAAAAACATTCAGTACTTC. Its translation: CASSGEGFAKNIQYF.

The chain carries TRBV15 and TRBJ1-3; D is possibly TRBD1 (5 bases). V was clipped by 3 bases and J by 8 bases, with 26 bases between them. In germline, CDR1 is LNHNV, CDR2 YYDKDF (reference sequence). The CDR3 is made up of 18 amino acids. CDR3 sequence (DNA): TGTGCCACCAGCAGGGGCCGATTGCAGGGCCGTACCTGGGACACCATATATTTT. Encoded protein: CATSRGRLQGRTWDTIYF.

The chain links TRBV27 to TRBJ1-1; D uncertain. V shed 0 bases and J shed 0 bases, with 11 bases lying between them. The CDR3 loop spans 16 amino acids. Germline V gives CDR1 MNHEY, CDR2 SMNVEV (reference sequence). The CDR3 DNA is TGTGCCAGCAGTTTATCATCGGGGAGACTGAACACTGAAGCTTTCTTT. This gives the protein CASSLSSGRLNTEAFF.

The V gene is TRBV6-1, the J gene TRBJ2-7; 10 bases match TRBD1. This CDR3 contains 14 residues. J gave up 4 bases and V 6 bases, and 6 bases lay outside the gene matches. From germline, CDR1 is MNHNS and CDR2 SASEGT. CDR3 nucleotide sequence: TGTGCCAGCAGGAGACAGGACAGGGGGTACGAGCAGTACTTC. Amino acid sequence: CASRRQDRGYEQYF.

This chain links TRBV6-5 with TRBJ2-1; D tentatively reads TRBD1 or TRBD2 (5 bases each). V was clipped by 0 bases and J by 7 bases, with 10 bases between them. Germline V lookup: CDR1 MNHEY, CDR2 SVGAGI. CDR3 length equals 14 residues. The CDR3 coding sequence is TGTGCCAGCAGTTACTCGGGGGACGAGAATGAGCAGTTCTTC. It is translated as CASSYSGDENEQFF.

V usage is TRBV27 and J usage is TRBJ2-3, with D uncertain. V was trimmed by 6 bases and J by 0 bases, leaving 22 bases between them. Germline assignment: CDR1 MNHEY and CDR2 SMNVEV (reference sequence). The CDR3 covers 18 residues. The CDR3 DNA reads TGTGCCAGCAGACCTATCACCCATAGGGATACTAGCACAGATACGCAGTATTTT. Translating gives CASRPITHRDTSTDTQYF.